The rows below give T cell receptor beta chains drawn from one sample of a study of PD-1 blockade in classical Hodgkin lymphoma. Some clones are missing from TCRdb's copy, which holds only in-frame ones; the method was immunoSEQ multiplex PCR. The sample holds some 84,000 clones, approximately 91% seen once. The sample consisted of peripheral blood mononuclear cells (PBMCs), taken before the second cycle of nivolumab. The receptor set was obtained from a human donor with classical Hodgkin lymphoma. Each CDR3 is given with its conserved first and last residue. D genes are given only for firm matches. Clone size appears in some rows only: once, few, many, or a class for an expanded clone.

D gene: -
J gene: TRBJ1-2
V gene: TRBV7-9
clone size: -
CDR3 protein: CASRGRDYGYTF
CDR3 DNA: TGTGCCAGCAGGGGACGTGACTATGGCTACACCTTC

D gene: -
J gene: TRBJ2-7
V gene: TRBV12-2
clone size: -
CDR3 protein: CAGVAFSSYEQYF
CDR3 DNA: TGTGCAGGGGTAGCGTTTAGCTCCTACGAGCAGTACTTC

D gene: -
J gene: TRBJ1-2
V gene: TRBV28
clone size: -
CDR3 protein: CASSHQGGYTF
CDR3 DNA: TGTGCCAGCAGCCATCAAGGTGGCTACACCTTC

D gene: TRBD2
J gene: TRBJ2-7
V gene: TRBV5-1
clone size: -
CDR3 protein: CASRAGTSRIEQYF
CDR3 DNA: TGCGCCAGCAGAGCCGGGACTAGCCGCATCGAGCAGTACTTC

D gene: -
J gene: TRBJ1-1
V gene: TRBV6-5
clone size: -
CDR3 protein: CASRARRNTEAFF
CDR3 DNA: TGTGCCAGCAGGGCCCGCCGGAACACTGAAGCTTTCTTT

D gene: -
J gene: TRBJ2-7
V gene: TRBV9
clone size: -
CDR3 protein: CASGGQFYEQYF
CDR3 DNA: TGTGCCAGCGGCGGACAGTTCTACGAGCAGTACTTC

D gene: -
J gene: TRBJ1-2
V gene: TRBV28
clone size: -
CDR3 protein: CASSFLRAPYGYTF
CDR3 DNA: TGTGCCAGCAGTTTCCTCCGGGCCCCTTATGGCTACACCTTC

D gene: TRBD1
J gene: TRBJ1-2
V gene: TRBV7-9
clone size: once
CDR3 protein: CASSPGAGGVYGYTF
CDR3 DNA: TGTGCCAGCAGCCCCGGGGCAGGGGGCGTTTATGGCTACACCTTC

D gene: TRBD1
J gene: TRBJ1-1
V gene: TRBV9
clone size: -
CDR3 protein: CASSISGGVNTEAFF
CDR3 DNA: TGTGCCAGCAGCATCTCAGGGGGGGTGAACACTGAAGCTTTCTTT

D gene: TRBD2
J gene: TRBJ2-1
V gene: TRBV11-2
clone size: -
CDR3 protein: CASSLALAGGYNEQFF
CDR3 DNA: TGTGCCAGCAGCTTAGCCCTAGCGGGAGGGTACAATGAGCAGTTCTTC

D gene: TRBD2
J gene: TRBJ2-1
V gene: TRBV6-5
clone size: -
CDR3 protein: CASSYSLAGSDEQFF
CDR3 DNA: TGTGCCAGCAGTTACTCCTTAGCGGGATCGGATGAGCAGTTCTTC

D gene: -
J gene: TRBJ2-3
V gene: TRBV19
clone size: -
CDR3 protein: CASSMGTFTDTQYF
CDR3 DNA: TGTGCCAGTAGTATGGGGACCTTCACAGATACGCAGTATTTT

D gene: -
J gene: TRBJ2-7
V gene: TRBV6-5
clone size: -
CDR3 protein: CASSGLGDEQYF
CDR3 DNA: TGTGCCAGCAGTGGACTGGGGGATGAGCAGTACTTC

D gene: -
J gene: TRBJ2-1
V gene: TRBV28
clone size: -
CDR3 protein: CASSLWGKTNEQFF
CDR3 DNA: TGTGCCAGCAGTTTATGGGGGAAAACCAATGAGCAGTTCTTC

D gene: -
J gene: TRBJ2-2
V gene: TRBV25-1
clone size: once
CDR3 protein: CASSDLGLAYTGELFF
CDR3 DNA: TGTGCCAGCAGTGATTTAGGCCTAGCCTACACCGGGGAGCTGTTTTTT

D gene: -
J gene: TRBJ2-7
V gene: TRBV11-2
clone size: -
CDR3 protein: CASSLGWESREQYF
CDR3 DNA: TGTGCCAGCAGCTTAGGGTGGGAATCCCGCGAGCAGTACTTC

D gene: TRBD2
J gene: TRBJ2-7
V gene: TRBV11-3
clone size: -
CDR3 protein: CASSPGLAGDHEQYF
CDR3 DNA: TGTGCCAGCAGTCCCGGACTAGCGGGAGACCACGAGCAGTACTTC

D gene: -
J gene: TRBJ2-5
V gene: TRBV9
clone size: once
CDR3 protein: CASSVDLGESDWETQYF
CDR3 DNA: TGTGCCAGCAGCGTAGATTTGGGGGAGAGCGATTGGGAGACCCAGTACTTC

D gene: -
J gene: TRBJ1-1
V gene: TRBV19
clone size: -
CDR3 protein: CASSLLLEAFF
CDR3 DNA: TGTGCCAGTAGTTTGCTGCTCGAAGCTTTCTTT

D gene: TRBD2
J gene: TRBJ2-3
V gene: TRBV27
clone size: -
CDR3 protein: CATLSPSGTSTDTQYF
CDR3 DNA: TGTGCCACCTTATCTCCTAGCGGAACTAGCACAGATACGCAGTATTTT

D gene: -
J gene: TRBJ2-7
V gene: TRBV30
clone size: -
CDR3 protein: CAWSVESSYEQYF
CDR3 DNA: TGTGCCTGGAGTGTTGAGAGCTCCTACGAGCAGTACTTC

D gene: -
J gene: TRBJ1-2
V gene: TRBV27
clone size: once
CDR3 protein: CASSLWAGAAGNGYTF
CDR3 DNA: TGTGCCAGCAGTTTATGGGCTGGGGCAGCCGGCAATGGCTACACCTTC

D gene: -
J gene: TRBJ1-1
V gene: TRBV9
clone size: -
CDR3 protein: CASSVGTGTEAFF
CDR3 DNA: TGTGCCAGCAGCGTGGGAACCGGAACCGAAGCTTTCTTT

D gene: -
J gene: TRBJ2-5
V gene: TRBV19
clone size: -
CDR3 protein: CASARTAPVLGPNQETQYF
CDR3 DNA: TGTGCCAGCGCCAGGACCGCCCCGGTGCTAGGGCCGAACCAAGAGACCCAGTACTTC

D gene: TRBD2
J gene: TRBJ2-2
V gene: TRBV5-1
clone size: -
CDR3 protein: CASSLGAGVSTGELFF
CDR3 DNA: TGCGCCAGCAGCTTGGGGGCGGGAGTAAGCACCGGGGAGCTGTTTTTT

D gene: -
J gene: TRBJ2-7
V gene: TRBV4-1
clone size: -
CDR3 protein: CASSHLSGSSYEQYF
CDR3 DNA: TGCGCCAGCAGCCACCTAAGCGGGTCCTCCTACGAGCAGTACTTC

D gene: -
J gene: TRBJ1-1
V gene: TRBV19
clone size: few
CDR3 protein: CASRSPPSTFF
CDR3 DNA: TGTGCCAGTAGATCTCCTCCCTCGACTTTCTTT

D gene: TRBD1
J gene: TRBJ2-1
V gene: TRBV11-3
clone size: -
CDR3 protein: CASSLDRVGEQFF
CDR3 DNA: TGTGCCAGCAGCCTGGACAGGGTGGGTGAGCAGTTCTTC

D gene: TRBD1
J gene: TRBJ2-7
V gene: TRBV5-4
clone size: -
CDR3 protein: CASSLDPGGLTYEQYF
CDR3 DNA: TGTGCCAGCAGCTTGGATCCAGGGGGCCTAACCTACGAGCAGTACTTC

D gene: -
J gene: TRBJ2-5
V gene: TRBV7-9
clone size: -
CDR3 protein: CASSLAQIADLQETQYF
CDR3 DNA: TGTGCCAGCAGCTTAGCGCAGATTGCGGACCTCCAAGAGACCCAGTACTTC

D gene: -
J gene: TRBJ2-1
V gene: TRBV19
clone size: -
CDR3 protein: CASSGTYDEQFF
CDR3 DNA: TGTGCCAGTAGTGGGACTTATGATGAGCAGTTCTTC

D gene: -
J gene: TRBJ1-3
V gene: TRBV7-9
clone size: once
CDR3 protein: CASSLDPYGTYF
CDR3 DNA: TGTGCCAGCAGCTTAGATCCCTACGGAACATATTTT

D gene: -
J gene: TRBJ1-2
V gene: TRBV30
clone size: -
CDR3 protein: CAWIPDSNYGYTF
CDR3 DNA: TGTGCCTGGATCCCGGACAGTAACTATGGCTACACCTTC

D gene: -
J gene: TRBJ2-5
V gene: TRBV30
clone size: -
CDR3 protein: CACTLVSGPRWETQYF
CDR3 DNA: TGTGCCTGCACCTTAGTTTCGGGCCCCAGATGGGAGACCCAGTACTTC

D gene: -
J gene: TRBJ2-3
V gene: TRBV5-1
clone size: -
CDR3 protein: CASSPDTDTQYF
CDR3 DNA: TGCGCCAGCAGCCCAGACACAGATACGCAGTATTTT

D gene: -
J gene: TRBJ2-4
V gene: TRBV9
clone size: -
CDR3 protein: CASSVARGGLKNIQYF
CDR3 DNA: TGTGCCAGCAGCGTAGCCAGGGGGGGACTTAAAAACATTCAGTACTTC

D gene: -
J gene: TRBJ1-5
V gene: TRBV6-6
clone size: -
CDR3 protein: CASSYEGVGNQPQHF
CDR3 DNA: TGTGCCAGCAGTTACGAGGGGGTCGGGAATCAGCCCCAGCATTTT

D gene: -
J gene: TRBJ1-5
V gene: TRBV29-1
clone size: once
CDR3 protein: CSVAGGNQPQHF
CDR3 DNA: TGCAGCGTCGCAGGGGGCAATCAGCCCCAGCATTTT

D gene: -
J gene: TRBJ2-1
V gene: TRBV29-1
clone size: few
CDR3 protein: CSPFRGGGQFF
CDR3 DNA: TGCAGCCCTTTTCGGGGTGGGGGGCAGTTCTTC

D gene: -
J gene: TRBJ2-5
V gene: TRBV19
clone size: -
CDR3 protein: CASSIAKIPGETQYF
CDR3 DNA: TGTGCCAGTAGTATAGCAAAGATCCCAGGCGAGACCCAGTACTTC

D gene: -
J gene: TRBJ2-1
V gene: TRBV4-2
clone size: -
CDR3 protein: CASSQPGPQTNNEQFF
CDR3 DNA: TGTGCCAGCAGCCAACCCGGGCCCCAGACCAACAATGAGCAGTTCTTC

D gene: -
J gene: TRBJ1-5
V gene: TRBV19
clone size: -
CDR3 protein: CASTPLPRGNSNQPQHF
CDR3 DNA: TGTGCCAGTACCCCGCTTCCACGGGGTAATAGCAATCAGCCCCAGCATTTT

D gene: -
J gene: TRBJ1-2
V gene: TRBV4-2
clone size: once
CDR3 protein: CASSQDKHLSYGYTF
CDR3 DNA: TGTGCCAGCAGCCAAGACAAACACCTAAGCTATGGCTACACCTTC

D gene: -
J gene: TRBJ1-5
V gene: TRBV6-1
clone size: -
CDR3 protein: CASSDPPGWSDQPQHF
CDR3 DNA: TGTGCCAGCAGTGACCCTCCGGGGTGGTCGGATCAGCCCCAGCATTTT

D gene: -
J gene: TRBJ2-5
V gene: TRBV7-9
clone size: -
CDR3 protein: CASSSERGLETQYF
CDR3 DNA: TGTGCCAGCAGCTCAGAGAGGGGCCTGGAGACCCAGTACTTC

D gene: -
J gene: TRBJ1-2
V gene: TRBV7-8
clone size: -
CDR3 protein: CASSPARWGYTF
CDR3 DNA: TGTGCCAGCAGCCCTGCACGGTGGGGCTACACCTTC

D gene: -
J gene: TRBJ1-2
V gene: TRBV5-1
clone size: -
CDR3 protein: CASSPSLSYGYTF
CDR3 DNA: TGCGCCAGCAGCCCTAGCCTCTCCTATGGCTACACCTTC

D gene: -
J gene: TRBJ1-5
V gene: TRBV28
clone size: -
CDR3 protein: CASALTGYSNQPQHF
CDR3 DNA: TGTGCCAGCGCCCTGACGGGCTATAGCAATCAGCCCCAGCATTTT

D gene: -
J gene: TRBJ2-5
V gene: TRBV2
clone size: -
CDR3 protein: CASSGAKQETQYF
CDR3 DNA: TGTGCCAGCAGTGGCGCCAAACAAGAGACCCAGTACTTC

D gene: TRBD2
J gene: TRBJ2-2
V gene: TRBV10-3
clone size: -
CDR3 protein: CAISESSTSGTGELFF
CDR3 DNA: TGTGCCATCAGTGAGTCGTCGACTAGCGGCACCGGGGAGCTGTTTTTT

D gene: TRBD1
J gene: TRBJ1-4
V gene: TRBV9
clone size: once
CDR3 protein: CASSVDGTGKLFF
CDR3 DNA: TGTGCCAGCAGCGTAGACGGGACAGGAAAACTGTTTTTT

D gene: -
J gene: TRBJ1-2
V gene: TRBV11-1
clone size: -
CDR3 protein: CASSHSRWGDNYGYTF
CDR3 DNA: TGTGCCAGCAGTCACTCCCGGTGGGGGGATAACTATGGCTACACCTTC

D gene: -
J gene: TRBJ2-3
V gene: TRBV10-1
clone size: -
CDR3 protein: CASSESGTDTQYF
CDR3 DNA: TGCGCCAGCAGTGAATCGGGCACAGATACGCAGTATTTT

D gene: -
J gene: TRBJ2-2
V gene: TRBV19
clone size: few
CDR3 protein: CASSIYTGELFF
CDR3 DNA: TGTGCCAGTAGTATCTACACCGGGGAGCTGTTTTTT

D gene: TRBD2
J gene: TRBJ2-1
V gene: TRBV10-3
clone size: -
CDR3 protein: CAISESGAGLAGVSVNEQFF
CDR3 DNA: TGTGCCATCAGTGAAAGCGGGGCTGGACTAGCGGGAGTCAGCGTCAATGAGCAGTTCTTC

D gene: -
J gene: TRBJ2-5
V gene: TRBV28
clone size: -
CDR3 protein: CASSLSLGLPKETQYF
CDR3 DNA: TGTGCCAGCAGTTTATCCCTGGGACTGCCGAAAGAGACCCAGTACTTC

D gene: -
J gene: TRBJ2-3
V gene: TRBV9
clone size: -
CDR3 protein: CASSDENPTDTQYF
CDR3 DNA: TGTGCCAGCAGCGACGAGAACCCCACAGATACGCAGTATTTT

D gene: TRBD1
J gene: TRBJ1-2
V gene: TRBV6-5
clone size: -
CDR3 protein: CASSRTGGQGYGYTF
CDR3 DNA: TGTGCCAGCAGTCGAACAGGGGGCCAAGGCTATGGCTACACCTTC

D gene: -
J gene: TRBJ2-5
V gene: TRBV7-9
clone size: -
CDR3 protein: CASSLVRGETQYF
CDR3 DNA: TGTGCCAGCAGCTTAGTTAGGGGGGAGACCCAGTACTTC

D gene: TRBD2
J gene: TRBJ2-5
V gene: TRBV11-2
clone size: -
CDR3 protein: CASSYSTSGPQETQYF
CDR3 DNA: TGTGCCAGCAGCTACAGCACTAGCGGACCTCAAGAGACCCAGTACTTC